This T cell receptor (beta chain) was recovered during a study of somatic mutations in cytotoxic T cells in rheumatoid arthritis. Study-level information: After diagnosis, patient blood (under 34 ml EDTA) was drawn right away, before any treatment was given.

The repertoire was sequenced with immunoSEQ multiplex PCR; TCRdb's copy has only in-frame clones and lacks some. The sample holds roughly 2,200 clones, approximately 79% seen once. This clone was recorded a few times. Its matching antigen is unknown. Notes on the study in general: Significant differences in CD8+ T-cell clonality were not found between rheumatoid arthritis patients and healthy controls (age-matched). The study found that the largest CD8+ clone exceeded 20% of CD8+ cells in about an eighth of the 65 patients. CD8+ clonality rose with age in rheumatoid arthritis patients, unlike in healthy controls.

With 0 bases removed from V and 7 bases from J, the gap between germline ends came to 16 bases. Germline CDR1 is SGHNT and CDR2 is YYREEE (reference sequence). The CDR3 is 15 residues long. Input material: CD8+ T cells sorted from blood. The TCR was taken from a woman aged 40 to 50 with rheumatoid arthritis. The V and J genes are TRBV5-4 and TRBJ1-2, with TRBD1 as a possible D gene (5 bases). The CDR3 protein is CASSLGAGGGTGYTF. CDR3 coding DNA: TGTGCCAGCAGCTTGGGGGCCGGCGGGGGTACTGGCTACACCTTC.